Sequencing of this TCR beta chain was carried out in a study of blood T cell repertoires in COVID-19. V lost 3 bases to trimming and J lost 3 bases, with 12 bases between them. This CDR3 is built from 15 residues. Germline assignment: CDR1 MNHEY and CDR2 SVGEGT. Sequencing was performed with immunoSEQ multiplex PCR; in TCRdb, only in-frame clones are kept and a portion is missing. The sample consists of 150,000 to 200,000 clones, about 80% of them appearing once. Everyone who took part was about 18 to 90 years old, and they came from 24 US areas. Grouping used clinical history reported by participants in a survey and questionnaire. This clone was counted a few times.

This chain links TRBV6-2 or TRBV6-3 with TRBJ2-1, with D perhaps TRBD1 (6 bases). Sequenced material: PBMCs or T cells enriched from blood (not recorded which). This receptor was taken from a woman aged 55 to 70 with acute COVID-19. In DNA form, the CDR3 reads TGTGCCAGCAGTTATTGGGACATAGACTACAATGAGCAGTTCTTC. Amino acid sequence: CASSYWDIDYNEQFF.